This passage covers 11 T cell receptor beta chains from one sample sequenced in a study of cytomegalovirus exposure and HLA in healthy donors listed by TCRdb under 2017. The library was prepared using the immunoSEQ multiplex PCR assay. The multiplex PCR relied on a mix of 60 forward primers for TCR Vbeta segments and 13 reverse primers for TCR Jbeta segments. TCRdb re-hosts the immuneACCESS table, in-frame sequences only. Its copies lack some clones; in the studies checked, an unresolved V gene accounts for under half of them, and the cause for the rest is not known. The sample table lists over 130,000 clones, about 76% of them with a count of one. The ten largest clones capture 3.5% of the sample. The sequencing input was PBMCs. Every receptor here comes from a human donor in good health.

The CDR3 sequence is CASQGQGKRETQYF. The CDR3 bases are TGTGCCAGCCAGGGACAGGGAAAGCGAGAGACCCAGTACTTC. The V gene is TRBV7-9, the J gene TRBJ2-5; TRBD1 aligns across 9 bases. Germline CDR1 and CDR2: SEHNR and FQNEAQ (reference sequence). The CDR3 consists of 14 residues. V lost 8 bases and J lost 4; bases outside the gene matches: 8. The whole variable domain, remainder taken from reference TRBV7-9 and TRBJ2-5, is DTGVSQNPRHKITKRGQNVTFRCDPISEHNRLYWYRQTLGQGPEFLTYFQNEAQLEKSRLLSDRFSAERPKGSFSTLEIQRTEQGDSAMYLCASQGQGKRETQYFGPGTRLLVL.

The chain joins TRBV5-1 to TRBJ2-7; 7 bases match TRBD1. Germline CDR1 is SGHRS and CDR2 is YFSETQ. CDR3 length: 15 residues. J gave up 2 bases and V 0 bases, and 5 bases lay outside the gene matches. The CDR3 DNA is TGCGCCAGCAGCTTGGGACAGGGCTTTGCCTACGAGCAGTACTTC. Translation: CASSLGQGFAYEQYF.

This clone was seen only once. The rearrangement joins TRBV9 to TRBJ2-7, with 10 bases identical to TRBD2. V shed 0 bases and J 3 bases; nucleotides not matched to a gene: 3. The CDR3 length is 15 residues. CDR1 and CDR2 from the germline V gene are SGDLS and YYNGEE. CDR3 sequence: CASSVGASGSYEQYF. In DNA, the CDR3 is TGTGCCAGCAGCGTAGGGGCTAGCGGGAGCTACGAGCAGTACTTC.

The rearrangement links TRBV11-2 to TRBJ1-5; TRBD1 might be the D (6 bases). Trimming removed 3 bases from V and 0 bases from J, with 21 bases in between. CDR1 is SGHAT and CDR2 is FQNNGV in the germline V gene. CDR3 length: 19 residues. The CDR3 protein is CASSFADRLNAFSNQPQHF. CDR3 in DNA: TGTGCCAGCAGCTTCGCGGACAGATTGAATGCCTTTAGCAATCAGCCCCAGCATTTT.

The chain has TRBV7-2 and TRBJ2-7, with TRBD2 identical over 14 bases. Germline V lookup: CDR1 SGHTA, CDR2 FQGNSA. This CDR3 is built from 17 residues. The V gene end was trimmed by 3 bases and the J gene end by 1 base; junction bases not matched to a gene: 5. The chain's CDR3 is CASSFGLAGGVSYEQYF. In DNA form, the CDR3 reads TGTGCCAGCAGCTTTGGACTAGCGGGAGGTGTATCCTACGAGCAGTACTTC.

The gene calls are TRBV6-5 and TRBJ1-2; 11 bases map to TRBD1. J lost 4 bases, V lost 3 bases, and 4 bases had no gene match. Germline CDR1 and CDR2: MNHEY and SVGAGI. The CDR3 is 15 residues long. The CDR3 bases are TGTGCCAGCAGTTATTGGGGACAGGGGGTCTATGGCTACACCTTC. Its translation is CASSYWGQGVYGYTF.

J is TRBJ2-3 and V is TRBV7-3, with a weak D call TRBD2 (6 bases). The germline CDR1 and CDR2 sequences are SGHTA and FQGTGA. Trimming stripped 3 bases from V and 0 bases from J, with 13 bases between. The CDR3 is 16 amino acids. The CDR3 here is CASSLEGIPSTDTQYF. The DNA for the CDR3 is TGTGCCAGCAGCTTGGAGGGGATACCTAGCACAGATACGCAGTATTTT.

The CDR3 loop reads CASSMAGVGVNEQFF. CDR3 nucleotide sequence: TGTGCCAGTAGTATGGCGGGAGTGGGGGTCAATGAGCAGTTCTTC. The chain joins TRBV19 to TRBJ2-1; 7 nucleotides align to TRBD2. CDR3 length equals 15 residues. V gave up 3 bases and J gave up 6 bases; unmatched junction bases: 8. CDR1 and CDR2 from the germline V gene are LNHDA and SQIVND (reference sequence).

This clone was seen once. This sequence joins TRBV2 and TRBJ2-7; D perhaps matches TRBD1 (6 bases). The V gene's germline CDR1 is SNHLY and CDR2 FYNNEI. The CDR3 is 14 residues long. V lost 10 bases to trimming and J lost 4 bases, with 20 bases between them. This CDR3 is CATLQGRAGYEQYF. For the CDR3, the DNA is TGTGCCACCCTCCAGGGGCGGGCCGGGTACGAGCAGTACTTC. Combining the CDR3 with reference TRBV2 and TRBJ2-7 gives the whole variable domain EPEVTQTPSHQVTQMGQEVILRCVPISNHLYFYWYRQILGQKVEFLVSFYNNEISEKSEIFDDQFSVERPDGSNFTLKIRSTKLEDSAMYFCATLQGRAGYEQYFGPGTRLTVT.

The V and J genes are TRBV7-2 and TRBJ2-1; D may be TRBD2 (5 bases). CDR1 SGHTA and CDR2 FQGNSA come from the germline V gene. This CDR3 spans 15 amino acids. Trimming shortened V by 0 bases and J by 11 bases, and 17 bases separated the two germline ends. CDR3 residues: CASSLAGYSVGKQFF. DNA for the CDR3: TGTGCCAGCAGCTTAGCGGGTTACAGCGTCGGGAAGCAGTTCTTC.

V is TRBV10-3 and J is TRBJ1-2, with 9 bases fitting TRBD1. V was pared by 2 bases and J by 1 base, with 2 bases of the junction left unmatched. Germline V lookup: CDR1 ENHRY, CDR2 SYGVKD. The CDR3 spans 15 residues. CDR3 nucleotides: TGTGCCATCAGTGAGGACAGGGGGGTTAACTATGGCTACACCTTC. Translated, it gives CAISEDRGVNYGYTF.